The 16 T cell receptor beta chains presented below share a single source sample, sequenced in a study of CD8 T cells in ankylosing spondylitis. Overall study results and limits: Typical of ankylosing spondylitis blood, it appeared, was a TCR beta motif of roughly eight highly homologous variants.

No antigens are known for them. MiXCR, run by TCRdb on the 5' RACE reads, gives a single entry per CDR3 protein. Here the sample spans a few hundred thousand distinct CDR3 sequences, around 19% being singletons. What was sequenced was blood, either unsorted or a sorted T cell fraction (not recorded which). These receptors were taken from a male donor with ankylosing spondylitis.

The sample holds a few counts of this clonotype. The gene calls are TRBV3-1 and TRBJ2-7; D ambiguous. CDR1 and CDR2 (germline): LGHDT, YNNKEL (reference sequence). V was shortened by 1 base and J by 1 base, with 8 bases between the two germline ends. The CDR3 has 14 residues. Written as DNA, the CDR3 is TGTGCCAGCAGCCAAGTCACCGGATCCTACGAGCAGTACTTC. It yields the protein CASSQVTGSYEQYF.

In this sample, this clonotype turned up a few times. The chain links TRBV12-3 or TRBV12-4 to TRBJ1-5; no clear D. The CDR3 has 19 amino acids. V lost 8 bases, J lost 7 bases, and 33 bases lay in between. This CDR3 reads CASCTLEGQHLKGNQPQHF. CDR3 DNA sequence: TGTGCCAGCTGTACCCTTGAGGGTCAACATCTAAAGGGTAACCAGCCCCAGCATTTT.

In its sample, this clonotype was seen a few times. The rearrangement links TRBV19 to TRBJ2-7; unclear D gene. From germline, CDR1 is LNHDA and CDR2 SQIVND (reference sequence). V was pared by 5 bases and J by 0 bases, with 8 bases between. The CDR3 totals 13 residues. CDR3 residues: CASSFSPSYEQYF. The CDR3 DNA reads TGTGCCAGTAGTTTCAGCCCCTCCTACGAGCAGTACTTC.

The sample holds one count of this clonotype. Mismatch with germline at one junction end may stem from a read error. The CDR3 protein is CGVTGNGASYGYTF. The CDR3 region has the DNA TGCGGCGTCACTGGAAATGGGGCATCCTATGGCTACACCTTC. J is TRBJ1-2 and V is TRBV29-1; the D gene is possibly TRBD1 (5 bases). This CDR3 contains 14 residues. CDR1 is SQVTM and CDR2 is ANQGSEA in the germline V gene.

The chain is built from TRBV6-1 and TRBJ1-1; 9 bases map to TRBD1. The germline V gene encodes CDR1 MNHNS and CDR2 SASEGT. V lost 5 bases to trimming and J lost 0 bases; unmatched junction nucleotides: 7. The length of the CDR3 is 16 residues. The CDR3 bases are TGTGCCAGCAGTCCGCGACAGGGGGTCCTGAACACTGAAGCTTTCTTT. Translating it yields CASSPRQGVLNTEAFF.

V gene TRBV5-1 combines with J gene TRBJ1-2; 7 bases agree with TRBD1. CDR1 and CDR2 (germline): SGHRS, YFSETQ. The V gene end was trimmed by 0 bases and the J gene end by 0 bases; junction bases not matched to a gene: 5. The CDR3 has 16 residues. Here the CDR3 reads CASSLEGQPSNYGYTF. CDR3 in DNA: TGCGCCAGCAGCTTGGAGGGACAGCCATCTAACTATGGCTACACCTTC.

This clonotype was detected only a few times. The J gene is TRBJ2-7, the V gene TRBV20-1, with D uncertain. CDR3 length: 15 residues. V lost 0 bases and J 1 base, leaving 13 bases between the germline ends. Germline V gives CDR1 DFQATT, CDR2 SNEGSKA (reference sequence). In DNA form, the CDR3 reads TGCAGTGCTAGAGATCAGCACGGCGATTCCTACGAGCAGTACTTC. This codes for CSARDQHGDSYEQYF.

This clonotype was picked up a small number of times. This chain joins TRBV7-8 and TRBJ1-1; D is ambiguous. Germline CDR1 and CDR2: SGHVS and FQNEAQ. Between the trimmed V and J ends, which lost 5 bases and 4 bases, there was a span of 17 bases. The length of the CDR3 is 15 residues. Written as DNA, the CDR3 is TGTGCCAGCAGCCCCACCGGTTTCCTGAGCACTGAAGCTTTCTTT. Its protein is CASSPTGFLSTEAFF. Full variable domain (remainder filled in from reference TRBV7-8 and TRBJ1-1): GAGVSQSPRYKVAKRGQDVALRCDPISGHVSLFWYQQALGQGPEFLTYFQNEAQLDKSGLPSDRFFAERPEGSVSTLKIQRTQQEDSAVYLCASSPTGFLSTEAFFGQGTRLTVV.

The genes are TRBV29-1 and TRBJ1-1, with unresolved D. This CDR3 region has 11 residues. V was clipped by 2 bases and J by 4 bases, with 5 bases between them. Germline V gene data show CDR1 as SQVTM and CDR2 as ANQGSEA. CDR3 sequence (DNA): TGCAGCGTTGAAAGCGGCACTGAAGCTTTCTTT. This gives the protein CSVESGTEAFF.

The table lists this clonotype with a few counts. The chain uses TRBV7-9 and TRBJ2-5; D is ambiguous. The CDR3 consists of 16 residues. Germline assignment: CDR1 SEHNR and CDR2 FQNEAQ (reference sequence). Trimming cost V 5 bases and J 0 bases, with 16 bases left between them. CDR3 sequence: CASSPHQQVYQETQYF. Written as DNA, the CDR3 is TGTGCCAGCAGCCCCCACCAACAAGTGTACCAAGAGACCCAGTACTTC.

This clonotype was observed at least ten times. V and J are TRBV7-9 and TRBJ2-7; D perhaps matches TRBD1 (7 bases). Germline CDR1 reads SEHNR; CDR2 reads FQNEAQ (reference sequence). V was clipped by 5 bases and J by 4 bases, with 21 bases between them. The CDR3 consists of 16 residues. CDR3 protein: CASSPRTGEVGYEQYF. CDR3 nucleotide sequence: TGTGCCAGCAGCCCACGAACAGGGGAGGTAGGATACGAGCAGTACTTC. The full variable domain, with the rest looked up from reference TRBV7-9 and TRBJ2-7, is DTGVSQNPRHKITKRGQNVTFRCDPISEHNRLYWYRQTLGQGPEFLTYFQNEAQLEKSRLLSDRFSAERPKGSFSTLEIQRTEQGDSAMYLCASSPRTGEVGYEQYFGPGTRLTVT.

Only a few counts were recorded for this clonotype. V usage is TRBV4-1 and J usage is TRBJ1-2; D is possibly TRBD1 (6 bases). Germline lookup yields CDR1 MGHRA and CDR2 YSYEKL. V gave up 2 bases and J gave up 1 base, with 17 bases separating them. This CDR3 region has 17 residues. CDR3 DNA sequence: TGCGCCAGCAGCCAAACCCGGTCCCGGGACATTAACTATGGCTACACCTTC. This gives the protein CASSQTRSRDINYGYTF.

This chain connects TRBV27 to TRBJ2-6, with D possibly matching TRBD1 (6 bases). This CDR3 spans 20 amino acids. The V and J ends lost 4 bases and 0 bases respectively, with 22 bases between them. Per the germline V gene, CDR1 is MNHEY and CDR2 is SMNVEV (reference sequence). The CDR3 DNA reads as TGTGCCAGCAGTTCCAGGGGAACAGGGTCCTCACCCTCTGGGGCCAACGTCCTGACTTTC. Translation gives CASSSRGTGSSPSGANVLTF.

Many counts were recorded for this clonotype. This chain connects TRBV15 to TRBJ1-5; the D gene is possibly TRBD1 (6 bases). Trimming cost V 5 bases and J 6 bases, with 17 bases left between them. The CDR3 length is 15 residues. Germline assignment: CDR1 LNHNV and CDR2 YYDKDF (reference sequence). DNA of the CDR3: TGTGCCACCAGCCCGGACCGGGGGGCTGGTCAGCCCCAGCATTTT. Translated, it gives CATSPDRGAGQPQHF.

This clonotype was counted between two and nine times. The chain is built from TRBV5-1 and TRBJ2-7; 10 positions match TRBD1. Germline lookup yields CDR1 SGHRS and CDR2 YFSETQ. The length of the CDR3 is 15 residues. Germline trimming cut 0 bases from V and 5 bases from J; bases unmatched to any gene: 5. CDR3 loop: CASSLDDRGLDEQYF. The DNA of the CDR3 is TGCGCCAGCAGCTTGGATGACAGGGGGCTTGACGAGCAGTACTTC.

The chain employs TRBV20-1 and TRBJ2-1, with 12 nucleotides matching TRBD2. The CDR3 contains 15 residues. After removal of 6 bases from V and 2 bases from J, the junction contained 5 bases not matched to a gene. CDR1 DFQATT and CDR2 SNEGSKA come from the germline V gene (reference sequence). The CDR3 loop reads CSASRTSGTYNEQFF. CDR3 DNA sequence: TGCAGTGCAAGCCGGACTAGCGGGACCTACAATGAGCAGTTCTTC.